The source of this TCR beta chain is a study of blood T cell repertoires in COVID-19. The overall study: PBMCs, B-cell-depleted T cells, or T cells provided the cDNA or gDNA that made up the material.

The germline CDR1 and CDR2 sequences are MNHEY and SVGAGI. V was pared by 5 bases and J by 7 bases, with 5 bases of the junction left unmatched. The CDR3 spans 14 residues. Participants were aged about 18 to 90 years, lived in 20 to 30 US areas, and enrolled virtually. Exposed enrollees encountered a COVID-19 case at some point within 2 weeks before study entry. In the authors' methods: Using reference gene primer amplification, nucleated cell counts were estimated. The assay was immunoSEQ multiplex PCR, and TCRdb's table has in-frame clones only and misses some. The D gene and trimming were derived from the DNA, and the V and J assignments and clone size from that table. The table has roughly 200,000 clones, approximately 86% seen once; the top ten hold 4.5% to 5.5%.

The TCR sequence derives from a young woman who had been exposed to COVID-19. V usage is TRBV6-5 and J usage is TRBJ1-6, with 7 nucleotides matching TRBD1. The specimen sequenced was PBMCs or T cells enriched from blood (not recorded which). As DNA, the CDR3 is TGTGCCAGCAGTCAGGGACAGAGGAATTCACCCCTCCACTTT. Residues: CASSQGQRNSPLHF.